The subject of this entry is one TCR beta chain. The specificity of this receptor is unknown. No much larger clone is present one base from it, and per-base qualities are unavailable. This record belongs to a study of blood T cell repertoires in COVID-19 (dated by TCRdb to the early 2020s). For the wider study: Samples covering the acute and convalescent phases of COVID-19 were provided by collaborators in the United States, Italy and Spain. The material from the prospective study consisted of cDNA or gDNA derived from T cells, B-cell-depleted T cells, or PBMCs. Subjects who had been exposed to COVID-19, were actively infected with it, or had recovered from it provided the deeply sampled blood TCRbeta repertoires that made up the dataset. The repertoires were made available in a free public database intended to serve as a resource for research on the immune response to SARS-CoV-2. The samples were drawn from the first 160 participants of the ongoing ImmuneRACE study and from 1,254 subjects provided by 6 global collaborators. A de-identified subject ID, COVID-19 status, age in years and sex were almost always included in the sample metadata. HLA class I and class II types, where available, came from metadata supplied by the sample provider rather than from assay-based typing. The paper as a whole reports these results and caveats: The quantity of clinical and demographic metadata differed by source and by participant and was supplied without curation.

The immunoSEQ Assay, a bias-controlled multiplex PCR, was used to amplify TCRbeta CDR3 regions from genomic DNA. Concerning the study's data processing: Within the assay, amplification of reference gene primers was used to estimate how many nucleated cells each sample contained. Sequence reads were collapsed and filtered to measure the absolute abundance of every unique TCRbeta CDR3 rearrangement. Productive Simpson clonality was computed per sample as the square root of Simpson's diversity index over productive rearrangements. What TCRdb holds here is the immuneACCESS table cut down to in-frame rearrangements. Part of the clones is not present; checked against another copy, under half of the missing clones reflect an unresolved V gene, and the others are unexplained. D and trimming were read from the DNA, whereas the V and J calls and clone size are those reported in that table. Here the sample has 250,000 to 400,000 clones; 90% occur a single time. The ten top clones hold roughly 2.6% of the sample.

Participants in the prospective study were enrolled through a virtual design, were aged about 18 to 100 years, and lived in approximately 25 United States geographic areas. In the prospective study, participants were assigned to cohorts based on the clinical history participants reported in a screening survey and a study questionnaire. Recovered participants in ImmuneRACE Cohort 3 were defined by two consecutive negative NP/OP PCR tests, clearance by a healthcare professional, or resolution of symptoms. In the prospective study, mobile phlebotomists collected whole blood, serum and a nasopharyngeal or oropharyngeal swab from each participant. Prospective study participants could optionally give additional blood draws and questionnaires over an approximately two-month period. Before DNA extraction, prospective study blood samples were shipped either frozen or at room temperature. From the germline V gene (reference sequence), CDR1 is LNHDA and CDR2 is SQIVND. V drops 5 bases and J drops 7 bases, leaving 24 bases in between. Measured from the cysteine to the phenylalanine, the CDR3 is 16 residues long. The DNA shown is the 48-base CDR3, in frame from base 1.

The sample was PBMCs or T cells enriched from blood (not recorded which). Recombination connected TRBV19 to TRBJ2-7, with TRBD1 as a weak D call on 7 bases. The sequence derives from a man in his 60s who had recovered from COVID-19. CDR3 loop: CASSFFWRDSTMEQYF. The bases read TGTGCCAGTAGTTTTTTTTGGAGGGACAGTACTATGGAGCAGTACTTC.